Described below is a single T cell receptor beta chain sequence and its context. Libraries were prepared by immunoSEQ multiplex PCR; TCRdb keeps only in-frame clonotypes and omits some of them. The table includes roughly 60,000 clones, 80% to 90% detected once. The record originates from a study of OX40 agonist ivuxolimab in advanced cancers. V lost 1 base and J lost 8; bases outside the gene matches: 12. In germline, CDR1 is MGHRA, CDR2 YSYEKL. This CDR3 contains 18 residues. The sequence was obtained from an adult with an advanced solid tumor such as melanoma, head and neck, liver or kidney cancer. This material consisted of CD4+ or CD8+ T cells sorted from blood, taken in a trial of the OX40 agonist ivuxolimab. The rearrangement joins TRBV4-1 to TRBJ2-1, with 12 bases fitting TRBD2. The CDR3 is CASSQVLRLAGVAYEQFF. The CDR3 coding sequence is TGCGCCAGCAGCCAAGTTCTGAGACTAGCGGGAGTGGCTTATGAGCAGTTCTTC.